The rows below give T cell receptor beta chains drawn from one sample of a study of blood T cell repertoires in COVID-19. Measured with immunoSEQ multiplex PCR; TCRdb has only the in-frame clones, and not every one. The repertoire has 63,000 or so clones, less than 85% of them found once; the top ten carry roughly 15%. The sequenced material came from peripheral blood. These receptors all come from a man at least 80 years old with active COVID-19. Both conserved end residues are part of each CDR3. The D gene is left open where the match is weak. Only some rows state a clone size, as once, few, many or a class for expanded clones.

>TRBV4-3|few|TRBJ2-1|TRBD1
TGCGCCAGCAGCCAAGGCACAGGGGGCTTCTACAATGAGCAGTTCTTC
CASSQGTGGFYNEQFF
>TRBV7-2|.|TRBJ2-1|.
TGTGCCAGCAGCTTAGAGACGCGGGGTGTTGGTGAGCAGTTCTTC
CASSLETRGVGEQFF
>TRBV11-2|once|TRBJ2-5|.
TGTGCCAGCAGCACCATGGGGGGGACACAAGAGACCCAGTACTTC
CASSTMGGTQETQYF
>TRBV30|.|TRBJ1-1|.
TGTGCCTGGAGGGTACAAGTGAACACTGAAGCTTTCTTT
CAWRVQVNTEAFF
>TRBV12-3/TRBV12-4|.|TRBJ2-7|.
TGTGCCAGCAGTTTATCGGGGTACGAGCAGTACTTC
CASSLSGYEQYF
>TRBV7-2|.|TRBJ1-1|.
TGTGCCAGCAGCTTAGCGACGGGGGGGGCTGAAGCTTTCTTT
CASSLATGGAEAFF
>TRBV5-6|.|TRBJ1-4|.
TGTGCCAGCGGGGGACAAACTAATGAAAAACTGTTTTTT
CASGGQTNEKLFF
>TRBV20-1|.|TRBJ2-3|TRBD2
TGCAGTGCTAGTCGTATTCTTTGGGGCGGGAGGCCCAGCCCAGATACGCAGTATTTT
CSASRILWGGRPSPDTQYF
>TRBV28|.|TRBJ2-7|TRBD2
TGTGCCAGCAGTTTCACCCCGCTTAATAGCGGGAGGCGTTCCGAGCAGTACTTC
CASSFTPLNSGRRSEQYF
>TRBV29-1|.|TRBJ1-1|.
TGCAGCGTTGGTCAGGGAAGAAACACTGAAGCTTTCTTT
CSVGQGRNTEAFF
>TRBV4-2|.|TRBJ1-1|TRBD1
TGTGCCAGCAGCCAAGCGGGACAGCAACGAATGAACACTGAAGCTTTCTTT
CASSQAGQQRMNTEAFF
>TRBV6-5|.|TRBJ2-5|TRBD2
TGTGCCAGCAGTTTACTAGCGGGGGGGCCGGAGACCCAGTACTTC
CASSLLAGGPETQYF
>TRBV5-1|.|TRBJ1-2|.
TGCGCCAGCAGCTTACAGGGAAACTATGGCTACACCTTC
CASSLQGNYGYTF
>TRBV4-3|.|TRBJ1-2|.
TGCGCCAGCAGCCAAAACGGAGCGATACAGGGTAATGGCTACACCTTC
CASSQNGAIQGNGYTF
>TRBV9|few|TRBJ2-5|TRBD1
TGTGCCAGCAGCGGAAGACAGGGGGAGGGCCAGTACTTC
CASSGRQGEGQYF
>TRBV1|.|TRBJ1-6|.
TGCACCAGCAGCCAAACCTGGACAGGGTTCCCTTCACCCCTCCACTTT
CTSSQTWTGFPSPLHF
>TRBV4-3|.|TRBJ2-7|.
TGCGCCAGCAGCCGGGTGGCGGCCTCCTACGAGCAGTACTTC
CASSRVAASYEQYF
>TRBV19|.|TRBJ2-7|.
TGTGCCAGTAGTAGGGGGCCGGCCTACGAGCAGTACTTC
CASSRGPAYEQYF
>TRBV7-2|.|TRBJ1-1|.
TGTGCCAGCAGCTGGACTTGGGGGGGGAACACTGAAGCTTTCTTT
CASSWTWGGNTEAFF
>TRBV14|.|TRBJ2-1|TRBD1
TGTGCCAGCAGCACTGGGACAGGGATGAACGAGCAGTTCTTC
CASSTGTGMNEQFF
>TRBV6-1|.|TRBJ1-1|TRBD1
TGTGCCAGCAGTGAGGACAGGGGCGACACTGAAGCTTTCTTT
CASSEDRGDTEAFF
>TRBV7-2|.|TRBJ2-5|.
TGTGCCAGCAGCTTTGACGCGGCCCAAAGGGGGACCCAGTACTTC
CASSFDAAQRGTQYF
>TRBV28|.|TRBJ1-5|TRBD1
TGTGCCAGCAGTCCCGGGACAGGACTTAATCAGCCCCAGCATTTT
CASSPGTGLNQPQHF
>TRBV5-6|once|TRBJ2-3|.
TGTGCCAGCAGTTCGGGAACCCTGAGAGGCACAGATACGCAGTATTTT
CASSSGTLRGTDTQYF
>TRBV6-5|.|TRBJ1-1|.
TGTGCCAGCAGTTACAAAACAGCCCCGAACACTGAAGCTTTCTTT
CASSYKTAPNTEAFF
>TRBV6-1|.|TRBJ2-7|TRBD2
TGTGCCAGCAGTGAAGCGCCGGGAGGGTCGGACGAGCAGTACTTC
CASSEAPGGSDEQYF
>TRBV7-9|.|TRBJ2-7|TRBD1
TGTGCCAGCAGCGACCCGCGACAGGGTGTCTACGAGCAGTACTTC
CASSDPRQGVYEQYF
>TRBV24-1|.|TRBJ1-2|.
TGTGCCACCAGTCCCAAGGGAACAGGCCGATATGGCTACACCTTC
CATSPKGTGRYGYTF
>TRBV4-3|.|TRBJ2-3|TRBD1
TGCGCCAGCAGCCAAGAAGTGATAGGGGGCGAAGATACGCAGTATTTT
CASSQEVIGGEDTQYF
>TRBV3-1/TRBV3-2|.|TRBJ2-4|.
TGTGCCAGCAGCCAAGAGAGGGTTGGCAAAAACATTCAGTACTTC
CASSQERVGKNIQYF
>TRBV19|.|TRBJ1-1|TRBD1
TGTGCCAGTAAGGGAACAGGGGGAATCTCTGAAGCTTTCTTT
CASKGTGGISEAFF
>TRBV5-1|.|TRBJ2-3|TRBD1
TGCGCCAGCAGCCTGAAGCCGAGACAGGGATCGTCTAGCACAGATACGCAGTATTTT
CASSLKPRQGSSSTDTQYF
>TRBV6-5|few|TRBJ1-5|.
TGTGCCAGCAGTCTCCAACAGGCCTTTCCCAGACATTTT
CASSLQQAFPRHF
>TRBV27|.|TRBJ1-2|TRBD1
TGTGCCAGCAGTTTATCGGGAGGACAGGCCAGCTATGGCTACACCTTC
CASSLSGGQASYGYTF
>TRBV28|once|TRBJ2-1|TRBD2
TGTGCCAGCAGTTCGGGGGGTAGAGCAAATGAGCAGTTCTTC
CASSSGGRANEQFF
>TRBV7-9|.|TRBJ2-1|TRBD2
TGTGCCAGCAGCTTCACGGGACTAGCTGGCAATGAGCAGTTCTTC
CASSFTGLAGNEQFF
>TRBV7-2|.|TRBJ1-2|TRBD1
TGTGCCAGCAGCCAAGACAGGGCTAACTATGGCTACACCTTC
CASSQDRANYGYTF
>TRBV6-2/TRBV6-3|.|TRBJ1-1|TRBD1
TGTGCCAGCAGTGACCCGGGACAGGGGCACACTGAAGCTTTCTTT
CASSDPGQGHTEAFF
>TRBV6-5|.|TRBJ2-3|.
TGTGCAGTCCGACAGTCTAGCACAGATACGCAGTATTTT
CAVRQSSTDTQYF
>TRBV11-1|.|TRBJ1-2|.
TGTGCCAGCAGCTTCCGGGTCATTGACGGCTACACCTTC
CASSFRVIDGYTF
>TRBV7-2|.|TRBJ2-1|TRBD2
TGTGCCAGCAGCCTACGGACTAGCGGGAGGATGGAGCAGTTCTTC
CASSLRTSGRMEQFF
>TRBV9|few|TRBJ1-6|.
TGTGCCAGCAGCGTAGATGGGGAGGGCGGTTCACCCCTCCACTTT
CASSVDGEGGSPLHF